This T cell receptor (beta chain) was sequenced during a study of blood T cell repertoires in COVID-19. This CDR3 has 13 residues. Germline loops: CDR1 ENHRY, CDR2 SYGVKD. Germline trimming cut 7 bases from V and 5 bases from J; bases unmatched to any gene: 5. TCRdb keeps only in-frame clones here, not all; method: immunoSEQ multiplex PCR. The sample consists of some 56,000 clones, 86% of them appearing once. The sequencing input was peripheral blood. The V and J genes are TRBV10-3 and TRBJ2-1, with TRBD1 matching 7 bases. This sequence was found in a woman of 80 years or more with acute or convalescent COVID-19. The CDR3 nucleotides read TGTGCCATCAATTACGACAGGGACAATGAGCAGTTCTTC. Translated, it gives CAINYDRDNEQFF.